This T cell receptor beta chain was observed in a study of CD8 T cells in Susac syndrome. CDR1 is SGHNT, CDR2 YENEEA, per germline. The V end lost 0 bases, the J end lost 6 bases, and 9 bases lay between the germline ends. This CDR3 region has 13 residues. With random hexamers, 0.5 to 1 ug RNA was reverse transcribed. TCRdb re-called the immunoSEQ multiplex PCR reads with MiXCR, one entry per CDR3 protein. The table records about 240,000 distinct CDR3 sequences, 90% to 97% of them present only once. The source material was CD4+ T cells from PBMCs. V is TRBV11-3 and J is TRBJ2-7; no firm D call. The clonotype was recovered from a human donor with Susac syndrome. CDR3 nucleotide sequence: TGTGCCAGCAGCTTAGATCCCGCACTCGAGCAGTACTTC. Its protein is CASSLDPALEQYF.